This note documents a single T cell receptor beta chain sequence. The sample belongs to a study of shared clonotypes between healthy human individuals. Researchers sequenced unsorted PBMC DNA using ten immunoSEQ deep assay plates. This table comes from immunoSEQ multiplex PCR, and its TCRdb copy is limited to in-frame clones, with some not included. The top ten clones hold roughly 12% of a sample with a few hundred thousand clones, 70% to 80% of them seen once. J lost 4 bases, V lost 2 bases, and 4 bases had no gene match. This CDR3 region has 14 residues. CDR1 and CDR2 from the germline V gene are MNHNY and SVGAGI (reference sequence).

The sample consisted of PBMCs. This chain connects TRBV6-6 to TRBJ2-5, with TRBD2 matching over 7 bases. The receptor was derived from a woman aged 40 to 50 in good health. Some clones in this sample may be carry-over from other donors' samples. This CDR3 is CASSYGERGETQYF. The CDR3 DNA is TGTGCCAGCAGTTACGGCGAGCGGGGAGAGACCCAGTACTTC.